This T cell receptor beta chain was profiled in a study of T cell repertoires in aging, cancer and after chemotherapy. Study information: Clear clonal overlap appeared across healthy donor samples taken over several months to years. The full dataset contained about 10 million TCR reads. Points from the study as a whole: Healthy donors lost TCR diversity with age mainly through richness, cancer patients through richness and evenness. Compared with age-matched healthy donors, untreated hematological or solid cancer patients showed higher blood TCR clonality.

V was pared by 3 bases and J by 2 bases, with 9 bases between. CDR1 is MNHEY, CDR2 SVGAGI, per germline. CDR3 length equals 14 residues. Amplification of TCR beta used genomic DNA extracted from peripheral blood. Relative to its sample, this clonotype is medium-sized. Its antigen is undetermined. TRB rearrangements spanning V, D and J were amplified using mixed TRB-A/B primers. TCRdb ran MiXCR on the multiplex PCR reads and lists one entry per CDR3 protein. The sample includes about 11,000 distinct CDR3 sequences, less than 35% of them seen just once. The clonotype comes from a human donor in good health. The donor label of this sample is uncertain. Source material: blood. The chain employs TRBV6-5 and TRBJ2-3; tentative D call: TRBD2 (6 bases). The CDR3 DNA reads TGTGCCAGCAGTTATGCGGGGACCACAGATACGCAGTATTTT. It yields the protein CASSYAGTTDTQYF.